What follows describes a single T cell receptor (beta chain). Its antigen is currently not known. Base qualities were left out, and no much larger clone turns up one base away. This sample is part of a study of blood T cell repertoires in COVID-19 (dated by TCRdb to about 2020). In the study overall: Samples from collaborators originated in the United States, Italy and Spain and spanned both the acute and convalescent phases of COVID-19. The sample metadata nearly always contained a de-identified subject ID, COVID-19 status, age in years and sex. Deeply sampled blood TCRbeta repertoires from subjects exposed to, actively infected with, or recovered from COVID-19 were included in the dataset. The material from the prospective study consisted of cDNA or gDNA derived from T cells, B-cell-depleted T cells, or PBMCs. The repertoires were released in a freely available public database meant as a resource for research on the immune response to SARS-CoV-2. HLA class I and class II types, where available, came from metadata supplied by the sample provider rather than from assay-based typing. The samples were drawn from the first 160 participants of the ongoing ImmuneRACE study and from 950 to 1,500 subjects provided by 6 global collaborators. Summary of the overall study and its limitations: The quantity of clinical and demographic metadata differed by source and by participant and was supplied without curation.

Enrolling through a virtual design, the prospective study's participants ranged in age from about 18 to 100 years and lived across 20 to 30 United States geographic areas. To assign participants to cohorts, the prospective study relied on clinical history that participants themselves reported in a screening survey and a study questionnaire. ImmuneRACE Cohort 3 recovered participants were defined by two consecutive negative NP/OP PCR tests, healthcare professional clearance, or symptom resolution. In the prospective study, whole blood, serum and a nasopharyngeal or oropharyngeal swab were collected from each participant by mobile phlebotomists. Participants in the prospective study had the option to provide additional blood draws and questionnaires over a roughly 2-month period. Blood samples from the prospective study were shipped frozen or at room temperature prior to DNA extraction. Trimming leaves V shorter by 2 bases and J shorter by 2 bases, with the junction holding 6 bases beyond the gene matches. The CDR1 and CDR2 encoded by the germline V gene (reference sequence) are LNHDA and SQIVND. The CDR3 spans 17 residues, from the cysteine through the phenylalanine. Kept here is only the CDR3 DNA, which spans 51 bases and is read in frame from base 1.

TCRbeta CDR3 regions were amplified from genomic DNA using the immunoSEQ Assay, a bias-controlled multiplex PCR. The study's processing was this. Within the assay, amplification of reference gene primers was used to estimate how many nucleated cells each sample contained. To quantify the absolute abundance of each unique TCRbeta CDR3 rearrangement, sequence reads were collapsed and filtered. Productive Simpson clonality was computed per sample as the square root of Simpson's diversity index over productive rearrangements. TCRdb re-hosts the immuneACCESS table, in-frame sequences only. Its copies lack some clones; in the studies checked, an unresolved V gene accounts for under half of them, and the cause for the rest is not known. The V and J calls and clone size are taken from that table; D and trimming were inferred from the DNA. The sample table lists more than 250,000 clones, 80% to 90% of them with a count of one. The top ten clones comprise less than 2.5% of the sample.

Sequenced: PBMCs or T cells enriched from blood (not recorded which). This sequence uses TRBV19 and TRBJ2-3, with 11 bases in between that match TRBD1. The sequence came from a man aged 30 to 39 who had recovered from COVID-19. CDR3 protein: CASSILPGQGVTDTQYF. The nucleotide sequence reads as follows: TGTGCCAGTAGTATACTTCCGGGACAGGGGGTCACAGATACGCAGTATTTT.